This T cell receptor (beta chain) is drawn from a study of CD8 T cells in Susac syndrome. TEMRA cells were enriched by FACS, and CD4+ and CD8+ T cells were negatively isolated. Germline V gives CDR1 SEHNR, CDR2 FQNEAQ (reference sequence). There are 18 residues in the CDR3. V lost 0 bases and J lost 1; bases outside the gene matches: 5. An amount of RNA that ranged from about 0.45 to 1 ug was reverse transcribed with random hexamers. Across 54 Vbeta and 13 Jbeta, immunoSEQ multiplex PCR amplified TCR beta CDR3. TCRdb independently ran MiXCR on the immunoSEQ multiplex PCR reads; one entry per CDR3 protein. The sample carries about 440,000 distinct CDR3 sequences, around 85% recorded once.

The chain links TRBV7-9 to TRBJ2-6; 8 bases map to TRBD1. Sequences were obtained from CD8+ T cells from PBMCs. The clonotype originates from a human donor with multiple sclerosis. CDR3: CASSLAQGAISGANVLTF. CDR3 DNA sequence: TGTGCCAGCAGCTTAGCGCAGGGGGCGATATCTGGGGCCAACGTCCTGACTTTC.